The 29 T cell receptor beta chains in this list originate from one sample, sequenced in a study of blood T cell repertoires in COVID-19. Profiled with immunoSEQ multiplex PCR; TCRdb holds only in-frame clones, not every one. The repertoire includes approximately 190,000 clones, over 80% of them detected once, and roughly 6.6% sits in the top ten. Input material: peripheral blood. These TCRs come from a woman in her forties with acute or convalescent COVID-19.

The table lists this clone with a count of one. This chain links TRBV14 with TRBJ2-1; a possible D gene is TRBD2 (6 bases). The germline CDR1 and CDR2 sequences are SGHDN and FVKESK. This CDR3 comprises 17 residues. V shed 4 bases and J shed 3 bases, with 19 bases lying between them. CDR3 residues: CASSLKIGSKFYNEQFF. The CDR3, as DNA: TGTGCCAGCAGCCTTAAGATCGGGAGTAAGTTCTACAATGAGCAGTTCTTC.

This clone was detected a few times. This chain joins TRBV12-3 or TRBV12-4 and TRBJ2-2; D remains ambiguous. This CDR3 is built from 13 residues. V lost 8 bases and J 0 bases, leaving 7 bases between the germline ends. The CDR3 DNA sequence: TGTGCCAGCTTTTATCCGAACACCGGGGAGCTGTTTTTT. It translates to CASFYPNTGELFF.

This clone was detected a few times. The genes are TRBV24-1 and TRBJ2-1; D remains ambiguous. Per the germline V gene, CDR1 is KGHDR and CDR2 is SFDVKD. V was trimmed by 4 bases and J by 8 bases, leaving 8 bases between them. The CDR3 is 12 amino acids. The CDR3, as DNA: TGTGCCACCAGTGACCGAAACTATGAGCAGTTCTTC. This encodes CATSDRNYEQFF.

About this clone itself: Different DNA sequences within this sample yield the same CDR3. V gene TRBV11-2 combines with J gene TRBJ2-3; D is possibly TRBD1 (5 bases). The CDR3 is made up of 13 amino acids. The V gene lost 1 base and the J gene lost 5 bases, with 7 bases spanning the gap. The germline gives CDR1 SGHAT, CDR2 FQNNGV. The CDR3 DNA sequence: TGTGCCAGCAGCTTAGGGGGCAGAGATACGCAGTATTTT. Translation gives CASSLGGRDTQYF.

The chain combines TRBV7-9 with TRBJ1-2; tentative D call: TRBD1 (6 bases). The germline V gene has CDR1 SEHNR and CDR2 FQNEAQ (reference sequence). The CDR3 consists of 15 residues. The V end was cut by 7 bases, the J end by 0 bases, with 15 bases between. CDR3 sequence (DNA): TGTGCCAGCATCCCTCAGACAGGAGCTAACTATGGCTACACCTTC. Translating it yields CASIPQTGANYGYTF.

There are a few counts of this clone. V usage is TRBV24-1 and J usage is TRBJ2-3, with D maybe TRBD2 (6 bases). Germline V gene sequence: CDR1 KGHDR, CDR2 SFDVKD. The CDR3 extends over 19 amino acids. The ends were cut back, 3 bases at V and 6 bases at J, with 27 bases in the middle. DNA of the CDR3: TGTGCCACCAGTGATCCAAGTAGCCCCCGGGACTTTACGATCGATACGCAGTATTTT. Protein sequence: CATSDPSSPRDFTIDTQYF.

This chain links TRBV6-1 with TRBJ1-4; D is uncertain. The ends were cut back, 3 bases at V and 10 bases at J, with 18 bases in the middle. CDR3 size: 15 residues. In germline, CDR1 is MNHNS, CDR2 SASEGT. The CDR3 bases are TGTGCCAGCAGTGAGCTTATCGGCCCGACGGGAAAACTGTTTTTT. Translated: CASSELIGPTGKLFF.

The V call is TRBV2, the J call TRBJ2-5, with 11 bases lining up with TRBD2. This CDR3 spans 16 amino acids. Trimming took 3 bases from V and 4 from J; bases not matched to a gene: 7. Germline CDR1 SNHLY, CDR2 FYNNEI. Here the CDR3 reads CASSEILAGVGETQYF. CDR3 sequence (DNA): TGTGCCAGCAGTGAGATACTAGCGGGGGTCGGAGAGACCCAGTACTTC.

The chain recombines TRBV2 with TRBJ1-1; TRBD1 matches at 7 bases. CDR1 and CDR2 (germline): SNHLY, FYNNEI. The CDR3 has 13 residues. V lost 9 bases, J lost 4 bases, and 8 bases stayed unmatched. The CDR3, as DNA: TGTGCCAGAAACAGACAGGGATCCACTGAAGCTTTCTTT. Translation: CARNRQGSTEAFF.

This sequence joins TRBV9 and TRBJ2-1; tentatively, D is TRBD2 (5 bases). CDR3 length: 14 residues. CDR1 and CDR2 (germline): SGDLS, YYNGEE. Trimming cost V 0 bases and J 6 bases, with 10 bases left between them. As DNA, the CDR3 is TGTGCCAGCAGCGTAGTTGGTGGGAGCAATGAGCAGTTCTTC. Its protein product is CASSVVGGSNEQFF.

Comment on this clone: Germline is not matched at one junction end, which may reflect a read error. CDR3 sequence reads: CASSEGRERFF. The CDR3 DNA follows: TGTGCCAGCAGTGAAGGGAGAGAGCGGTTCTTC. V is TRBV2 and J is TRBJ2-1; D gene unclear. The CDR3 has 11 amino acids. Germline V CDR1 and CDR2: SNHLY, FYNNEI.

There are a few counts of this clone. Germline and junction disagree at one end, which may indicate a read error. This chain joins TRBV7-2 and TRBJ2-7; no clear D gene. Germline loops: CDR1 SGHTA, CDR2 FQGNSA. The CDR3 contains 10 residues. DNA for the CDR3: TGTGCCAAAATATCCTGCGAGCAGTACTTC. Translating gives CAKISCEQYF.

This clone was observed a handful of times. This chain links TRBV6-2 or TRBV6-3 with TRBJ2-1; 8 positions agree with TRBD2. The germline gives CDR1 MNHEY, CDR2 SVGEGT. J lost 0 bases, V lost 6 bases, and 10 bases had no gene match. CDR3 length equals 17 residues. The CDR3 region has the DNA TGTGCCAGCAGCCCCCTCGGGGGGGCTTACTCCTACAATGAGCAGTTCTTC. It encodes CASSPLGGAYSYNEQFF.

The chain joins TRBV2 to TRBJ2-5; 8 bases map to TRBD2. Germline values: CDR1 SNHLY, CDR2 FYNNEI. Trimming at V came to 4 bases and at J to 5 bases, leaving 9 bases not matched to a gene. This CDR3 is built from 15 residues. In nucleotides, the CDR3 is TGTGCCAGCAGTGCCGCGCCGGGCGGGGGGGAGACCCAGTACTTC. Its translation: CASSAAPGGGETQYF.

The chain has TRBV11-2 and TRBJ1-3; D is uncertain. Trimming removed 3 bases at V and 3 bases at J, with 6 bases between. The germline gives CDR1 SGHAT, CDR2 FQNNGV. The CDR3 is 13 amino acids. The CDR3 bases are TGTGCCAGCAGCTTCCGACTTGGAAACACCATATATTTT. Its protein is CASSFRLGNTIYF.

V usage is TRBV19 and J usage is TRBJ2-3; TRBD2 aligns across 11 bases. The CDR3 sequence is 17 residues long. Looked up from germline, CDR1 is LNHDA and CDR2 is SQIVND (reference sequence). The V segment lost 5 bases and the J segment 0 bases; nucleotides outside the gene matches: 7. The CDR3 DNA sequence: TGTGCCAGTAGTCCCCTAGCGGGAGGCCTAAGCACAGATACGCAGTATTTT. Amino acids: CASSPLAGGLSTDTQYF.

This rearrangement joins TRBV30 to TRBJ2-3; D gene ambiguous. CDR3 length: 14 residues. Germline CDR1 reads GTSNPN; CDR2 reads SVGIG (reference sequence). V was shortened by 2 bases and J by 4 bases, with 13 bases between the two germline ends. CDR3 amino acids: CAWSMNSPADTQYF. The CDR3 DNA sequence: TGTGCCTGGAGTATGAACAGCCCCGCAGATACGCAGTATTTT.

V gene TRBV18 combines with J gene TRBJ2-1; maybe TRBD2 (5 bases). Per germline, CDR1 KGHSH and CDR2 LQKENI. The CDR3 totals 16 residues. Trimming shortened V by 3 bases and J by 8 bases, and 20 bases separated the two germline ends. The CDR3 DNA reads as TGTGCCAGCTCACCGCAACCGAGCGGAGCAGGCGATGAGCAGTTCTTC. This gives the protein CASSPQPSGAGDEQFF.

This clone was observed once. This chain joins TRBV7-6 and TRBJ2-7, with 9 bases matching TRBD2. CDR3 length equals 17 residues. After removal of 1 base from V and 3 bases from J, the junction contained 10 bases not matched to a gene. The germline CDR1 and CDR2 sequences are SGHVS and FNYEAQ. The CDR3 DNA reads as TGTGCCAGCAGCTTAGTTTTGGGGAGCGGGGGGTTCTACGAGCAGTACTTC. The encoded protein is CASSLVLGSGGFYEQYF.

V is TRBV2 and J is TRBJ1-1; a weak D match, TRBD1 (6 bases). V was clipped by 7 bases and J by 4 bases, with 13 bases between them. The CDR3 length is 13 residues. The V gene's germline CDR1 is SNHLY and CDR2 FYNNEI. CDR3 DNA: TGTGCCAGCAAACGGGGGGCTGGCACTGAAGCTTTCTTT. Protein sequence: CASKRGAGTEAFF.

This clone was seen a single time. The J gene is TRBJ2-1, the V gene TRBV6-5, with a weak D call TRBD2 (5 bases). CDR1 MNHEY and CDR2 SVGAGI come from the germline V gene. CDR3 length equals 12 residues. V lost 3 bases and J 11 bases, leaving 11 bases between the germline ends. DNA for the CDR3: TGTGCCAGCAGTTATATGGCGGGCAAGCAGTTCTTC. This gives the protein CASSYMAGKQFF.

This clone appeared a single time. The chain employs TRBV7-2 and TRBJ2-5; 7 bases are a match to TRBD2. This CDR3 contains 15 residues. The V gene end was trimmed by 4 bases and the J gene end by 1 base; junction bases not matched to a gene: 6. In germline, CDR1 is SGHTA, CDR2 FQGNSA. CDR3 region: CASSSKLASQETQYF. DNA of the CDR3: TGTGCCAGCAGCTCGAAACTAGCGTCCCAAGAGACCCAGTACTTC.

This rearrangement joins TRBV19 to TRBJ1-4, with no clear D. The germline V and J ends were trimmed by 5 bases and 7 bases, with 17 bases remaining between them. The CDR3 spans 15 residues. The germline V gene encodes CDR1 LNHDA and CDR2 SQIVND (reference sequence). The CDR3 bases are TGTGCCAGTAGTCCCCAGGTCCAGTTTGTTGAAAAACTGTTTTTT. It codes for CASSPQVQFVEKLFF.

The gene calls are TRBV5-1 and TRBJ2-1; D might be TRBD2 (5 bases). CDR1 and CDR2 (germline): SGHRS, YFSETQ. CDR3 size: 14 residues. V shed 6 bases and J shed 3 bases, with 13 bases lying between them. The CDR3 is CASTLQRDYNEQFF. CDR3 nucleotides: TGCGCCAGCACCTTACAACGGGACTACAATGAGCAGTTCTTC.

To note about this clone: The same CDR3 arises from other DNA sequences in this sample as well. This chain uses TRBV28 with TRBJ2-7; 9 bases are a match to TRBD1. V gave up 5 bases and J gave up 5 bases; unmatched junction bases: 10. The CDR3 has 15 residues. Per germline, CDR1 MDHEN and CDR2 SYDVKM. For the CDR3, the DNA is TGTGCCAGCAGTCCTCCGGGACAGGGTTTTCACGAGCAGTACTTC. It is translated as CASSPPGQGFHEQYF.

This chain joins TRBV5-1 and TRBJ2-7; a possible D gene is TRBD1 (6 bases). The CDR3 is made up of 14 amino acids. Germline-derived CDR1 and CDR2 are SGHRS and YFSETQ. V dropped 3 bases and J dropped 4 bases, with 14 bases sitting between them. The CDR3 nucleotides are TGCGCCAGCAGCTCCCGGGACATCCGATACGAGCAGTACTTC. Translated, it gives CASSSRDIRYEQYF.

The chain uses TRBV21-1 and TRBJ1-5; the table's D gene call, TRBD1, was not cross checked with the DNA. TRBV21-1 is an annotated pseudogene. This CDR3 is 16 amino acids long. The CDR3 region is CASIPWDRTNNQPQHF. CDR3 nucleotide sequence: TGTGCCAGCATTCCTTGGGACAGGACAAACAATCAGCCCCAGCATTTT.

The V and J genes are TRBV27 and TRBJ1-6; possibly TRBD1 for D (6 bases). V lost 5 bases, J lost 11 bases, and 16 bases lay in between. The CDR3 length is 14 residues. In germline, CDR1 is MNHEY, CDR2 SMNVEV (reference sequence). The CDR3 reads CASSRDRILAPLHF. DNA for the CDR3: TGTGCCAGCAGTCGCGACAGGATTCTTGCACCCCTCCACTTT.

The rearrangement joins TRBV7-2 to TRBJ1-6; 7 bases fit TRBD1. This CDR3 comprises 16 residues. The ends lost 2 bases at V and 8 bases at J; junction bases unmatched: 9. Germline CDR1 is SGHTA and CDR2 is FQGNSA. CDR3 loop: CASSLSSGQVYSPLHF. The CDR3 DNA reads TGTGCCAGCAGCTTATCGTCCGGACAGGTTTATTCACCCCTCCACTTT.